This T cell receptor beta chain stems from a study of Ad26.COV2.S vaccination and SARS-CoV-2 variants. Study-wide context: The trial was COV1001 and the donor's arm was Ad26.COV2.S. Into the muscle, Ad26.COV2.S was dosed once or twice, 56 days apart. Study-level points and caveats: Breadth, reportedly substantial, characterized the spike-specific CD8+ and CD4+ T cell responses after vaccination.

Stated treatment: roughly 18 received Ad26.COV2.S at low or high dose, single or two shots; roughly five received placebo; per-sample allocation not given. Sampling was done on day 63 after the first vaccine or placebo injection. Within Boston, the person who donated was an adult of 18-55 years. V dropped 6 bases and J dropped 2 bases, with 17 bases sitting between them. The CDR3 has 16 amino acids. Germline CDR1 is MDHEN and CDR2 is SYDVKM. Turning to this clone: No antigen is known for it.

Clones were read by immunoSEQ multiplex PCR, and TCRdb kept only the in-frame ones, dropping some. In the table there are about 350,000 clones, approximately 90% of which are singletons. Specimen: peripheral blood, collected in a trial of Ad26.COV2.S vaccine versus placebo. The sequence came from a person between 18 and 59 years old who received the Ad26.COV2.S COVID-19 vaccine or a placebo. V is TRBV28 and J is TRBJ1-5; D gene ambiguous. The CDR3 spells CASRPHWVVRNQPQHF. Written as DNA, the CDR3 is TGTGCCAGCAGACCCCATTGGGTTGTCCGCAATCAGCCCCAGCATTTT.